This T cell receptor beta chain was documented in a study of CD8+CD57+ T cells in acquired aplastic anemia. Study as a whole: The sorted CD4+ and CD8+ cells yielded an average around 3.2 ug of DNA.

The study's findings and limits: Patients shared 25 to 30 CD8+ CDR3 sequences with controls.

CDR1 is MNHEY, CDR2 SMNVEV, per germline (reference sequence). The CDR3 consists of 14 residues. J gave up 3 bases and V 5 bases, and 6 bases lay outside the gene matches. As to this clonotype: The antigen remains undetermined.

For CDR3 and TCR beta VDJ profiling, genomic DNA was the template used. TCRdb fed the reads into MiXCR, producing one record per CDR3 protein. The sample includes approximately 150,000 distinct CDR3 sequences, roughly 43% of them seen just once. By flow cytometry, patients selected for sequencing had shown an expansion of CD8+CD57+ cells. The chain links TRBV27 to TRBJ2-7; 8 bases line up with TRBD2. The source of this sequence is a human donor with aplastic anemia. Sequences were obtained from sorted CD4+, CD8+, or CD8+CD57+ T cells (not recorded which) from PBMCs. The CDR3 sequence: CASSPRGGGYEQYF. CDR3 nucleotides: TGTGCCAGCAGTCCCCGGGGGGGGGGCTACGAGCAGTACTTC.